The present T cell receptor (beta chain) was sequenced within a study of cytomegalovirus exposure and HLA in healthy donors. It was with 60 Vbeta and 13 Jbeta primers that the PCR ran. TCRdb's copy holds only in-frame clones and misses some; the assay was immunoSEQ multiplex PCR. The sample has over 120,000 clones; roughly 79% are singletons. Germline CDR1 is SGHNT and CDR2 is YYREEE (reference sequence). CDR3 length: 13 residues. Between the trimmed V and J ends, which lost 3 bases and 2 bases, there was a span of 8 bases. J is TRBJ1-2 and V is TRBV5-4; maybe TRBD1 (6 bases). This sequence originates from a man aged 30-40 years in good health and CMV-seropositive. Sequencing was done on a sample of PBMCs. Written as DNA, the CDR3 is TGTGCCAGCAGCTCCCAGGGGAACTATGGCTACACCTTC. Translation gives CASSSQGNYGYTF.